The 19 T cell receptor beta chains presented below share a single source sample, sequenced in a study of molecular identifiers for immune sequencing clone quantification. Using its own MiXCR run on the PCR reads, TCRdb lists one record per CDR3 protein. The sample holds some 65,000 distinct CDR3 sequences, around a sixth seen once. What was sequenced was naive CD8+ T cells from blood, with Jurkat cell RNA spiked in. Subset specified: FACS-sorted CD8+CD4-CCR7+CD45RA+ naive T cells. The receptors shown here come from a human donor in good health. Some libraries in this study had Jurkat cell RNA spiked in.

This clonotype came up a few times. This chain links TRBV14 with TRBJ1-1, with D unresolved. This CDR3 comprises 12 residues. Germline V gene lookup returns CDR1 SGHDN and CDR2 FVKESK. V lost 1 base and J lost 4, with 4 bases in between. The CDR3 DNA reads TGTGCCAGCAGCCAAGCGGTCACTGAAGCTTTCTTT. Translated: CASSQAVTEAFF.

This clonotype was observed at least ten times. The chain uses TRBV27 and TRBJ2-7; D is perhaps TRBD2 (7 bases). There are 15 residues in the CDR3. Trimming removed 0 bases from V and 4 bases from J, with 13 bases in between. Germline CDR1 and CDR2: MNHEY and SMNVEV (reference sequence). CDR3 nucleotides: TGTGCCAGCAGTTTATCGGGGGGGGCCAGTTACGAGCAGTACTTC. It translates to CASSLSGGASYEQYF.

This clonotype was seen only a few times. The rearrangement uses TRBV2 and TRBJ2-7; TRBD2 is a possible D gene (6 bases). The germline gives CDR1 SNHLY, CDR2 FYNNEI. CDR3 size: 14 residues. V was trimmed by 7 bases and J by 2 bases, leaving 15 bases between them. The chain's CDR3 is CASIPGTDTYEQYF. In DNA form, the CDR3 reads TGTGCCAGCATCCCCGGGACTGATACCTACGAGCAGTACTTC.

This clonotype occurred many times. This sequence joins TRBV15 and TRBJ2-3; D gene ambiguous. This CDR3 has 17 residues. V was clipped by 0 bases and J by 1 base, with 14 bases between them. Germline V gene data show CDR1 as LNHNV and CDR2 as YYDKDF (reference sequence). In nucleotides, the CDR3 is TGTGCCACCAGCAGAGATCGTTGGAAAACCGGCACAGATACGCAGTATTTT. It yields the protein CATSRDRWKTGTDTQYF.

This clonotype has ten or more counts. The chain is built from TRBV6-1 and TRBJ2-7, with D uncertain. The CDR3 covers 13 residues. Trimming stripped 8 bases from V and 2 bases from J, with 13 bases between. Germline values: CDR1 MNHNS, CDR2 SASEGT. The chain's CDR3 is CASSGFYTYEQYF. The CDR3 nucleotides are TGTGCCAGCTCAGGATTCTACACCTACGAGCAGTACTTC.

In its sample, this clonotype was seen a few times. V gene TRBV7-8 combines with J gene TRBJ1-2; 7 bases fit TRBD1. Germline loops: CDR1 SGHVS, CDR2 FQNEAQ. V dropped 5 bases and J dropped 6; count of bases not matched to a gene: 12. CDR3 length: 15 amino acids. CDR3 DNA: TGTGCCAGCAGCCCACCGGACAGGAGGCTCCATGGCTACACCTTC. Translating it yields CASSPPDRRLHGYTF.

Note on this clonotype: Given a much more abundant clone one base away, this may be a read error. CDR3 amino acids: CASSYDVETSNQPQHF. In DNA, the CDR3 is TGTGCCAGCAGTTACGATGTGGAGACGAGCAATCAGCCCCAGCATTTT. The chain uses TRBV6-6 and TRBJ1-5; no clear D gene. CDR3 length: 16 residues. V gave up 2 bases and J gave up 1 base, with 12 bases separating them. From germline, CDR1 is MNHNY and CDR2 SVGAGI (reference sequence).

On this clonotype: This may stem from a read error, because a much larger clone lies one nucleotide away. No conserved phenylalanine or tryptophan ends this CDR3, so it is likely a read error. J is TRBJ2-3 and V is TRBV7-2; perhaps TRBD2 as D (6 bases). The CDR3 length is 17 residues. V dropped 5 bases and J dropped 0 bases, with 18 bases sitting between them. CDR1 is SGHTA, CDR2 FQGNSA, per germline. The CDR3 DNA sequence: TGTGCCAGCAGCCGGGCTCGGGAGACGGGTAGCACAGATACGCAGTATCTT. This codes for CASSRARETGSTDTQYL.

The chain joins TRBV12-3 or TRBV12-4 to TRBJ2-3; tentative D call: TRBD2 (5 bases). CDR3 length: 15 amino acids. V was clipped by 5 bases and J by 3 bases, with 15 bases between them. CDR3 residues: CASSPSRGVTDTQYF. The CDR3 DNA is TGTGCCAGCAGTCCCTCTCGGGGAGTAACAGATACGCAGTATTTT.

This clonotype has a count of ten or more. The CDR3 bases are TGTGCCATCAGGTACAGGGAACCTGGAAACACCATATATTTT. Its protein product is CAIRYREPGNTIYF. The rearrangement joins TRBV10-3 to TRBJ1-3; a weak D match, TRBD1 (6 bases). The CDR3 loop spans 14 amino acids. The germline CDR1 and CDR2 sequences are ENHRY and SYGVKD. The V and J ends lost 6 bases and 2 bases respectively, with 11 bases between them.

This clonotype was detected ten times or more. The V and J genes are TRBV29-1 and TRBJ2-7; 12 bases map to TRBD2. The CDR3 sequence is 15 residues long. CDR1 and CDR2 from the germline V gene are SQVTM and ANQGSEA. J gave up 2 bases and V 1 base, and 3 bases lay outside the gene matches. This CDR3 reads CSVEARLAGAYEQYF. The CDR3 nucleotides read TGCAGCGTTGAAGCTCGACTAGCGGGAGCCTACGAGCAGTACTTC.

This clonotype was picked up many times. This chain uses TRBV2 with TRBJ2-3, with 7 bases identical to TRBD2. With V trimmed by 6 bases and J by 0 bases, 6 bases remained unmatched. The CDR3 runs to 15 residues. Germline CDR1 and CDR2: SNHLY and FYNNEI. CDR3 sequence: CASRPERGSTDTQYF. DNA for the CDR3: TGTGCCAGCAGGCCCGAGCGGGGAAGCACAGATACGCAGTATTTT.

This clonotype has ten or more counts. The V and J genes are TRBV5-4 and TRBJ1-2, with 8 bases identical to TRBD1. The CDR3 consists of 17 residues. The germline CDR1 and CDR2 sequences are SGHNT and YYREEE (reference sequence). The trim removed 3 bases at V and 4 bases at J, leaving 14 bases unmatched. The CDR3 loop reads CASSSTIGQGIFYGYTF. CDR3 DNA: TGTGCCAGCAGCTCTACTATCGGACAGGGCATATTCTATGGCTACACCTTC.

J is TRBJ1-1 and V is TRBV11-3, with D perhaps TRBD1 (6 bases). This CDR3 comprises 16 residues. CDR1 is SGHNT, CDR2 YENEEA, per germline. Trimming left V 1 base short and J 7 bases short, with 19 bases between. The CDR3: CASSLVSGQERDEAFF. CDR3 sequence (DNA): TGTGCCAGCAGCTTAGTTTCGGGACAAGAACGTGATGAAGCTTTCTTT.

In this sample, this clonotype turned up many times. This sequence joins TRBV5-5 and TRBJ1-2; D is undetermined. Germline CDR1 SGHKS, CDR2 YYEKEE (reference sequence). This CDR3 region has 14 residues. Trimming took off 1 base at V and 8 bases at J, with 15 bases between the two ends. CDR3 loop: CASSLWQAAEGYTF. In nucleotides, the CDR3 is TGTGCCAGCAGCTTGTGGCAGGCTGCGGAAGGCTACACCTTC.

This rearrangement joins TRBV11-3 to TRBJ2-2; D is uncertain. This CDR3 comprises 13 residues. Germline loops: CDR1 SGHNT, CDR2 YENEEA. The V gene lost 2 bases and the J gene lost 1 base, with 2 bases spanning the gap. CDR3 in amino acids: CASSLLNTGELFF. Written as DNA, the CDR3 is TGTGCCAGCAGCTTACTGAACACCGGGGAGCTGTTTTTT.

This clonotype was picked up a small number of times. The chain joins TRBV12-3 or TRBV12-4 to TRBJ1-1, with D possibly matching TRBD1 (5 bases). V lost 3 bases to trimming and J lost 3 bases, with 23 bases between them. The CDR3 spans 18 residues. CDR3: CASSLVLSYAGRDTEAFF. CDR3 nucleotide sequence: TGTGCCAGCAGTTTGGTTCTCTCGTATGCAGGGAGGGACACTGAAGCTTTCTTT.

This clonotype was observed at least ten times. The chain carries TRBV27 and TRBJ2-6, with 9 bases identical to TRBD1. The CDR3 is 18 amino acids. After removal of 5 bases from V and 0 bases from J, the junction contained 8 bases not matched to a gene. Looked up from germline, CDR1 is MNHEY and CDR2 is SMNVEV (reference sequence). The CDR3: CASSTSGTGSSGANVLTF. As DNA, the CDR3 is TGTGCCAGCAGTACGTCCGGGACAGGGAGCTCTGGGGCCAACGTCCTGACTTTC.

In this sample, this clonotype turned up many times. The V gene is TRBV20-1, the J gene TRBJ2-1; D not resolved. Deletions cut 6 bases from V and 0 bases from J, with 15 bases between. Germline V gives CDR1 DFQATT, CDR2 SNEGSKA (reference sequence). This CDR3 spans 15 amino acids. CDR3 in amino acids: CSAKFFLSSYNEQFF. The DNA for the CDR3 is TGCAGTGCCAAGTTCTTTCTCAGCTCCTACAATGAGCAGTTCTTC.